These 21 T cell receptor beta chains originate from one sample sequenced in a study of CDR3 diversity in severe acne. MiXCR, run by TCRdb on the PCR reads, gives a single entry per CDR3 protein. Of under 100,000 distinct CDR3 sequences detected, roughly half appear once; the ten largest clones hold about 9.5%. Material: blood. All receptors derive from a male donor in good health, serving as a control.

This clonotype showed up just a few times. The V call is TRBV7-9, the J call TRBJ2-7, with 13 nucleotides matching TRBD2. CDR3 length equals 16 residues. Germline CDR1 reads SEHNR; CDR2 reads FQNEAQ (reference sequence). With 1 base clipped from V and 1 base from J, the junction kept 1 base outside the gene matches. The CDR3 sequence is CASSLGGLAGSYEQYF. As DNA, the CDR3 is TGTGCCAGCAGCTTAGGGGGACTAGCGGGATCCTACGAGCAGTACTTC.

The chain combines TRBV2 with TRBJ2-3; D unclear. There are 14 residues in the CDR3. The V end lost 3 bases, the J end lost 11 bases, and 18 bases lay between the germline ends. The germline gives CDR1 SNHLY, CDR2 FYNNEI. The CDR3 DNA reads as TGTGCCAGCAGTGAGCAAACAAGGCAGGATGAGCAGTATTTT. Encoded protein: CASSEQTRQDEQYF.

This clonotype was counted a few times. The rearrangement uses TRBV2 and TRBJ1-2; D gene uncertain. Germline CDR1 reads SNHLY; CDR2 reads FYNNEI. This CDR3 has 12 amino acids. Trimming stripped 2 bases from V and 8 bases from J, with 9 bases between. CDR3 protein: CASSELGIGYTF. DNA of the CDR3: TGTGCCAGCAGTGAACTGGGGATCGGCTACACCTTC.

The chain links TRBV20-1 to TRBJ2-1; 7 nucleotides match TRBD1. Looked up from germline, CDR1 is DFQATT and CDR2 is SNEGSKA (reference sequence). This CDR3 spans 12 amino acids. V was clipped by 5 bases and J by 15 bases; unmatched bases: 13. CDR3 in amino acids: CSAGKGAFRGFF. CDR3 in DNA: TGCAGTGCTGGGAAGGGGGCGTTCAGGGGGTTCTTC.

The gene calls are TRBV19 and TRBJ2-2; the D call may be TRBD1 or TRBD2 (5 bases each). Germline V CDR1 and CDR2: LNHDA, SQIVND (reference sequence). The CDR3 loop spans 14 amino acids. Trimming left V 0 bases short and J 6 bases short, with 8 bases between. In DNA form, the CDR3 reads TGTGCCAGTAGTATAGACTTGGGGGCCGGGGAGCTGTTTTTT. Its protein is CASSIDLGAGELFF.

To note about this clonotype: Because the CDR3's place on the DNA is in doubt, the DNA is left out and the CDR3 is given as listed by TCRdb. V and J are TRBV11-3 and TRBJ2-7; TRBD1 reflects the table's D call only, with no check against the DNA. In germline, CDR1 is SGHNT, CDR2 YENEEA. The CDR3 extends over 19 residues, inclusive of both ends. CDR3 sequence reads: CASSFYICSARDRGDEQYF.

Concerning this clonotype: The final CDR3 position lacks the conserved phenylalanine or tryptophan, pointing to a likely read error. The chain joins TRBV10-3 to TRBJ2-7; weak D call: TRBD2 (5 bases). V was trimmed by 8 bases and J by 0 bases, leaving 5 bases between them. Germline V gene sequence: CDR1 ENHRY, CDR2 SYGVKD. This CDR3 is built from 11 residues. CDR3 region: CAIAGSYEQYL. The CDR3 bases are TGTGCCATCGCGGGCTCCTACGAGCAGTACCTC.

This clonotype was counted ten times or more. The V gene is TRBV29-1, the J gene TRBJ2-3; D uncertain. Germline V gene sequence: CDR1 SQVTM, CDR2 ANQGSEA. CDR3 length: 11 residues. Deletions cut 3 bases from V and 4 bases from J, with 5 bases between. The CDR3 coding sequence is TGCAGCGTTGAGGTTGCAGATACGCAGTATTTT. Its translation: CSVEVADTQYF.

In its sample, this clonotype was seen a few times. A junction boundary mismatches the germline segment, possibly from a read error. The rearrangement links TRBV4-1 to TRBJ2-7, with D perhaps being TRBD1 or TRBD2 (5 bases each). The CDR3 spans 15 residues. Germline V gives CDR1 MGHRA, CDR2 YSYEKL. The chain's CDR3 is CASSQAIGVTGELYF. DNA of the CDR3: TGTGCCAGCAGCCAAGCCATAGGGGTCACCGGGGAGCTGTACTTC.

The table lists this clonotype with many counts. The chain uses TRBV10-3 and TRBJ1-2, with 9 bases lining up with TRBD1. J gave up 8 bases and V 6 bases, and 4 bases lay outside the gene matches. Germline V gene sequence: CDR1 ENHRY, CDR2 SYGVKD. This CDR3 has 12 amino acids. CDR3 protein: CAIREDRGGYTF. CDR3 DNA: TGTGCCATCAGGGAGGACAGGGGCGGCTACACCTTC.

CDR3 in amino acids: CASSLTETHEQYF. CDR3 sequence (DNA): TGTGCCAGCAGCTTAACAGAGACCCACGAGCAGTACTTC. The V gene is TRBV6-6, the J gene TRBJ2-7; no clear D. The germline V and J ends were trimmed by 6 bases and 5 bases, with 14 bases remaining between them. The length of the CDR3 is 13 residues. Germline CDR1 MNHNY, CDR2 SVGAGI (reference sequence).

This clonotype was found a few times. This sequence joins TRBV28 and TRBJ2-5, with D perhaps given as TRBD1 or TRBD2 (5 bases each). The CDR3 sequence is 13 residues long. Looked up from germline, CDR1 is MDHEN and CDR2 is SYDVKM. Trimming left V 8 bases short and J 7 bases short, with 17 bases between. This chain's CDR3 is CASHRLGVGTQYF. CDR3 sequence (DNA): TGTGCCAGCCATAGGCTGGGGGTAGGGACCCAGTACTTC.

As to this clonotype: Just one base apart from a much larger clone, this may be a read error. The V and J genes are TRBV7-9 and TRBJ2-6; D uncertain. Germline V gene lookup returns CDR1 SEHNR and CDR2 FQNEAQ (reference sequence). Deletions cut 3 bases from V and 4 bases from J, with 4 bases between. The CDR3 has 13 residues. The CDR3 nucleotides read TGTGCCAGCAGCTTGCTAGGGGCCAACGTCCTGACTTTC. Translated, it gives CASSLLGANVLTF.

At least ten counts were recorded for this clonotype. The chain carries TRBV6-5 and TRBJ1-3, with 9 bases that match TRBD1. Germline loops: CDR1 MNHEY, CDR2 SVGAGI. This CDR3 has 16 residues. V shed 2 bases, J shed 2 bases, and the junction held 4 bases outside the gene matches. CDR3 loop: CASSYGTGLPGNTIYF. The CDR3 DNA follows: TGTGCCAGCAGTTACGGGACAGGGTTGCCTGGAAACACCATATATTTT.

The genes are TRBV14 and TRBJ1-1; no firm D call. Trimming cost V 3 bases and J 11 bases, with 19 bases left between them. Germline-derived CDR1 and CDR2 are SGHDN and FVKESK. The CDR3 contains 14 residues. The CDR3 bases are TGTGCCAGCAGCCAGTCCCCGTCCGCCTATCGTGCTTTCTTT. This sequence encodes CASSQSPSAYRAFF. Full variable domain (missing parts from reference TRBV14 and TRBJ1-1): EAGVTQFPSHSVIEKGQTVTLRCDPISGHDNLYWYRRVMGKEIKFLLHFVKESKQDESGMPNNRFLAERTGGTYSTLKVQPAELEDSGVYFCASSQSPSAYRAFFGQGTRLTVV.

The chain recombines TRBV5-1 with TRBJ2-1; tentatively, D is TRBD1 (6 bases). The CDR3 totals 15 residues. CDR1 is SGHRS and CDR2 is YFSETQ in the germline V gene. Between the trimmed V and J ends, which lost 0 bases and 7 bases, there was a span of 14 bases. The chain's CDR3 is CASSLGQEAANEQFF. Here the CDR3 DNA reads TGCGCCAGCAGCTTGGGACAGGAGGCGGCGAATGAGCAGTTCTTC.

This chain links TRBV4-1 with TRBJ2-2; 8 bases agree with TRBD1. The germline V gene has CDR1 MGHRA and CDR2 YSYEKL. The CDR3 covers 17 residues. The trim removed 4 bases at V and 5 bases at J, leaving 12 bases unmatched. CDR3 loop: CASSPWGAGGVTGELFF. In DNA, the CDR3 is TGCGCCAGCAGCCCCTGGGGGGCAGGGGGCGTGACCGGGGAGCTGTTTTTT.

This chain links TRBV20-1 with TRBJ2-1, with a weak D call TRBD1 (9 bases). The V gene lost 7 bases and the J gene lost 12 bases, with 25 bases spanning the gap. Germline V gives CDR1 DFQATT, CDR2 SNEGSKA (reference sequence). The CDR3 spans 14 residues. CDR3 sequence: CSVGQGLEIAWQFF. CDR3 coding DNA: TGCAGTGTGGGACAGGGACTAGAGATAGCGTGGCAGTTCTTC.

CDR3 nucleotide sequence: TGTGCCATCAGCTTGTTGGGAGACACCATATATTTT. Amino acids: CAISLLGDTIYF. The V call is TRBV10-3, the J call TRBJ1-3; D ambiguous. Trimming left V 6 bases short and J 8 bases short, with 11 bases between. Germline V gene lookup returns CDR1 ENHRY and CDR2 SYGVKD. CDR3 size: 12 residues.

V and J are TRBV2 and TRBJ1-6; D not certain. V was clipped by 6 bases and J by 8 bases, with 26 bases between them. The germline V gene encodes CDR1 SNHLY and CDR2 FYNNEI. There are 18 residues in the CDR3. The DNA of the CDR3 is TGTGCCAGCAGCCCCTCCTTGGGAGTTCCCGGGGAGTATTCACCCCTCCACTTT. Amino acid sequence: CASSPSLGVPGEYSPLHF.

The chain has TRBV5-5 and TRBJ1-6, with D tentatively TRBD1 (6 bases). The germline gives CDR1 SGHKS, CDR2 YYEKEE (reference sequence). This CDR3 has 17 residues. The V and J ends lost 2 bases and 0 bases respectively, with 12 bases between them. The CDR3 loop is CASSFGGQSSYNSPLHF. For the CDR3, the DNA is TGTGCCAGCAGCTTCGGGGGCCAGAGCTCCTATAATTCACCCCTCCACTTT.